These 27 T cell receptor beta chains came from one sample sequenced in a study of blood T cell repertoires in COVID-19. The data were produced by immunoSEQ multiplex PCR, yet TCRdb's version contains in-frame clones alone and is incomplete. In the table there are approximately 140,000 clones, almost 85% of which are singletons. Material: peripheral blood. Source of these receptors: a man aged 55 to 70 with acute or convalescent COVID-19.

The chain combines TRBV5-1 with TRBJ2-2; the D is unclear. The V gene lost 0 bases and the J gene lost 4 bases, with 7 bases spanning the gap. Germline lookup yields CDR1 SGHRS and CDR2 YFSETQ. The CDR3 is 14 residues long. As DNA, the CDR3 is TGCGCCAGCAGCTTGGGGCAGGCCACCGGGGAGCTGTTTTTT. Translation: CASSLGQATGELFF.

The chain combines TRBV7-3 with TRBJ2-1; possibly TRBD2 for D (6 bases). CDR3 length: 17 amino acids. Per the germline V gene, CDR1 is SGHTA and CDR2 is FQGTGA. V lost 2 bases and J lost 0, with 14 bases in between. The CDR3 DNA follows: TGTGCCAGCAGCTTACGGGTGCTGGGGGGCTCCTACAATGAGCAGTTCTTC. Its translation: CASSLRVLGGSYNEQFF. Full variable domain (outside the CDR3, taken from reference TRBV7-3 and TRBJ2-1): GAGVSQTPSNKVTEKGKYVELRCDPISGHTALYWYRQSLGQGPEFLIYFQGTGAADDSGLPNDRFFAVRPEGSVSTLKIQRTERGDSAVYLCASSLRVLGGSYNEQFFGPGTRLTVL.

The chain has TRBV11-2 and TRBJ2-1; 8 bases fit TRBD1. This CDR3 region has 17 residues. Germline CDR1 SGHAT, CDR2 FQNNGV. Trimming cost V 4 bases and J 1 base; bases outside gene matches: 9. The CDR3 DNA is TGTGCCAGCAGCTCGCGTAACAGGGGGGAATCCTACAATGAGCAGTTCTTC. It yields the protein CASSSRNRGESYNEQFF.

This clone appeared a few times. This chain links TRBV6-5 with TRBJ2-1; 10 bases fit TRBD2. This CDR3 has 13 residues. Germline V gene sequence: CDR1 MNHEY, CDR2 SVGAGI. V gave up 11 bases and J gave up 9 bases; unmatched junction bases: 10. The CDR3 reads CALGAGGLGEQFF. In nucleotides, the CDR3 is TGTGCCCTAGGAGCGGGGGGGCTTGGTGAGCAGTTCTTC.

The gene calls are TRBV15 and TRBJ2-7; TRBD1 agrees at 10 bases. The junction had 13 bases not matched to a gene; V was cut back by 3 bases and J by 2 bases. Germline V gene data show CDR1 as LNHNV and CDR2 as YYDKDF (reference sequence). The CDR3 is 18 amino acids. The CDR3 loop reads CATSSPGQGTTLTYEQYF. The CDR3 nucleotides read TGTGCCACCAGCAGTCCGGGACAGGGGACTACTTTAACCTACGAGCAGTACTTC.

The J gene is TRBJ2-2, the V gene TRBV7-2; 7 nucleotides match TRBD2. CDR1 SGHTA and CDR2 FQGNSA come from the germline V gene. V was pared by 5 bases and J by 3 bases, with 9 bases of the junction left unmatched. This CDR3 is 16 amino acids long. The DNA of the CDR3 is TGTGCCAGCAGCCCGTCTAGCGGTGGGTACACCGGGGAGCTGTTTTTT. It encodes CASSPSSGGYTGELFF.

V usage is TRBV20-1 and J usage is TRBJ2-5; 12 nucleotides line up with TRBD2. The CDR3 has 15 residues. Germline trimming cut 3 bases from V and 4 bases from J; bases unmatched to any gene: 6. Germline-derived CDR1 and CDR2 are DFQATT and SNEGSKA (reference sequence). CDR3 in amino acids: CSASETSGRGETQYF. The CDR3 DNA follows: TGCAGTGCTAGTGAGACTAGCGGGAGAGGAGAGACCCAGTACTTC.

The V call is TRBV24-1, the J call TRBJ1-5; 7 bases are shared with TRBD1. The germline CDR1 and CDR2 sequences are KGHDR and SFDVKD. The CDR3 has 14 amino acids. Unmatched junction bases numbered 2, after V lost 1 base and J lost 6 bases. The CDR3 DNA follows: TGTGCCACCAGTGATTTACAGGGGACTCAGCCCCAGCATTTT. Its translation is CATSDLQGTQPQHF.

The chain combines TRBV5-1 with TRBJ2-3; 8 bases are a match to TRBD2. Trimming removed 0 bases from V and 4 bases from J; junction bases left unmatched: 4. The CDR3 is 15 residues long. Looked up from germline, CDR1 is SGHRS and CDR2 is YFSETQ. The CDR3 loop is CASSLAGGAADTQYF. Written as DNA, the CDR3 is TGCGCCAGCAGCTTGGCGGGAGGGGCCGCAGATACGCAGTATTTT.

This chain's CDR3 is CASSRFQLAGALHYEQYF. CDR3 nucleotides: TGCGCCAGCAGCCGATTTCAGCTAGCGGGGGCCCTCCATTACGAGCAGTACTTC. This chain links TRBV4-1 with TRBJ2-7; 10 bases match TRBD2. The junction had 16 bases not matched to a gene; V was cut back by 4 bases and J by 4 bases. The CDR3 sequence is 18 residues long. Germline V gene data show CDR1 as MGHRA and CDR2 as YSYEKL.

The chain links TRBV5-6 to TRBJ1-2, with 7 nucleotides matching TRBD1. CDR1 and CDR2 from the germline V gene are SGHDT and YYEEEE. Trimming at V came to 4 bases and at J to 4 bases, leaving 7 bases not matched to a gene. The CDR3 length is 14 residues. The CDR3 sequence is CASSNVGTVYGYTF. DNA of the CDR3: TGTGCCAGCAGCAACGTGGGGACAGTCTATGGCTACACCTTC. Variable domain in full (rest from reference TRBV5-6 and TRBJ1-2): DAGVTQSPTHLIKTRGQQVTLRCSPKSGHDTVSWYQQALGQGPQFIFQYYEEEERQRGNFPDRFSGHQFPNYSSELNVNALLLGDSALYLCASSNVGTVYGYTFGSGTRLTVV.

The CDR3 spells CASNRADEKLFF. CDR3 DNA sequence: TGTGCCAGCAACAGGGCCGATGAAAAACTGTTTTTT. The chain links TRBV2 to TRBJ1-4, with D possibly TRBD1 on 6 matching bases. The germline V gene encodes CDR1 SNHLY and CDR2 FYNNEI. Trimming pared 7 bases from V and 6 bases from J, leaving 9 bases between. The CDR3 covers 12 residues.

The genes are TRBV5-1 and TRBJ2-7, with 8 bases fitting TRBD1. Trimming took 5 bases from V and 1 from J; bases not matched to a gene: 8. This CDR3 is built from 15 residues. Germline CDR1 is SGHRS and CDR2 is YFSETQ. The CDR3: CASREQGASSYEQYF. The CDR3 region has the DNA TGCGCCAGCAGAGAGCAGGGGGCTTCATCCTACGAGCAGTACTTC.

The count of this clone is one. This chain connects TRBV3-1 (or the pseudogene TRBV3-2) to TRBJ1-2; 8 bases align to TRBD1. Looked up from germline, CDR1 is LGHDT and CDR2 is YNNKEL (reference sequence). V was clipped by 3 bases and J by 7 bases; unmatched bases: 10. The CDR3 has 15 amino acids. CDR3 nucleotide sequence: TGTGCCAGCAGCCACCCAGGACAGGGAAGGGGTGGCTACACCTTC. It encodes CASSHPGQGRGGYTF.

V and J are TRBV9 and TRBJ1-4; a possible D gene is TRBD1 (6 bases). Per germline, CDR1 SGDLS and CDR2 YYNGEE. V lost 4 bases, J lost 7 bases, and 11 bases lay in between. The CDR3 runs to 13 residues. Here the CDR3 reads CASSRTAREKLFF. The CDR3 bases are TGTGCCAGCAGCCGGACAGCTCGTGAAAAACTGTTTTTT.

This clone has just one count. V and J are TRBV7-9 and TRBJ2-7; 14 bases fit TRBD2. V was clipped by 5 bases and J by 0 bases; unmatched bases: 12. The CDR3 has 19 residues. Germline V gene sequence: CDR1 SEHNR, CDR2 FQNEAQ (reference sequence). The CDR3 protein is CASSPLGLAGGLRSYEQYF. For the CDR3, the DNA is TGTGCCAGCAGCCCGCTAGGACTAGCGGGGGGACTGCGCTCCTACGAGCAGTACTTC.

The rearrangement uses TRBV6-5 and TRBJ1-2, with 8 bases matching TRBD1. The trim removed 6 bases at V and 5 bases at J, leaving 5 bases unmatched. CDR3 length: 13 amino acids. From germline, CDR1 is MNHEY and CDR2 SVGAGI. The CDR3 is CASRDRVGYGYTF. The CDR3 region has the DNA TGTGCCAGCAGGGACAGGGTTGGGTATGGCTACACCTTC.

For the CDR3, the DNA is TGTGCCAGCAATACCGGGACAGTTCAAGAGACCCAGTACTTC. Amino acid sequence: CASNTGTVQETQYF. The genes are TRBV2 and TRBJ2-5, with 7 bases identical to TRBD1. The CDR3 has 14 residues. Germline lookup yields CDR1 SNHLY and CDR2 FYNNEI. The J segment lost 2 bases and the V segment lost 7 bases, leaving 7 bases of the junction unmatched.

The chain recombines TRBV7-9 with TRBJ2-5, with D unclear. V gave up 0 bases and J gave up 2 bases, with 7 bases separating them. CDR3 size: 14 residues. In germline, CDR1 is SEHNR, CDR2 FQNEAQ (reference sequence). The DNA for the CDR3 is TGTGCCAGCAGCTTAGCGTCCGGGCAAGAGACCCAGTACTTC. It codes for CASSLASGQETQYF.

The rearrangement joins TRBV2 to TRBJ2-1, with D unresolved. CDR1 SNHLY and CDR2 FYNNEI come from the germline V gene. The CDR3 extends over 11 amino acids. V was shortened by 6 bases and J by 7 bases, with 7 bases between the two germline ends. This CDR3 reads CASRELNEQFF. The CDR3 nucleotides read TGTGCCAGCAGGGAGTTGAATGAGCAGTTCTTC.

The CDR3 DNA is TGTGCCTGTAAGATTGCGGAGTACAATGAGCAGTTCTTC. This gives the protein CACKIAEYNEQFF. The V gene is TRBV30, the J gene TRBJ2-1; D not certain. The CDR3 covers 13 residues. Germline V gene data show CDR1 as GTSNPN and CDR2 as SVGIG (reference sequence). V lost 6 bases, J lost 4 bases, and 13 bases lay in between.

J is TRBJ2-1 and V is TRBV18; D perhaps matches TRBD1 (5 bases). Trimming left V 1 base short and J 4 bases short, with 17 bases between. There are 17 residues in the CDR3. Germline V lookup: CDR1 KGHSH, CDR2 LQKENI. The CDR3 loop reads CASSPLFGLRTYNEQFF. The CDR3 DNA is TGTGCCAGCTCACCACTTTTCGGCCTAAGGACATACAATGAGCAGTTCTTC.

The CDR3 nucleotides are TGTGCCAGCAGCCAAGATAGGGGACAGGGGGGCGCGAATGGAGTATATGAGATCAACGTCCTGACTTTC. It encodes CASSQDRGQGGANGVYEINVLTF. The V call is TRBV14, the J call TRBJ2-6; 11 bases are shared with TRBD1. With 0 bases clipped from V and 9 bases from J, the junction kept 25 bases outside the gene matches. Germline assignment: CDR1 SGHDN and CDR2 FVKESK. The length of the CDR3 is 23 residues.

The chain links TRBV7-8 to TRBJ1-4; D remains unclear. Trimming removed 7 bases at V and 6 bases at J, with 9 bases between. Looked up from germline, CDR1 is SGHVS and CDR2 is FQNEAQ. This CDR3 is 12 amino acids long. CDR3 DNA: TGTGCCAGCACGGCGGGAGATGAAAAACTGTTTTTT. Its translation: CASTAGDEKLFF.

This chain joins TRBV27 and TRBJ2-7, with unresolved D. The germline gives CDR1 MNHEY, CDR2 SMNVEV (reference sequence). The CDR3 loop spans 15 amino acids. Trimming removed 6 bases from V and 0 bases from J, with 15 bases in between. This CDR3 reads CASSPSPSSSYEQYF. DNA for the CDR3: TGTGCCAGCAGCCCGAGTCCAAGTTCCTCCTACGAGCAGTACTTC.

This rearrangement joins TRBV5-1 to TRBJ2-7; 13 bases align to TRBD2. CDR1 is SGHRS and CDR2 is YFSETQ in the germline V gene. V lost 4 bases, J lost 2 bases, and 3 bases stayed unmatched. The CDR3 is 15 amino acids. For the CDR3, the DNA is TGCGCCAGCAGCCGGGGACTAGCGGGAACCTACGAGCAGTACTTC. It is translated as CASSRGLAGTYEQYF.

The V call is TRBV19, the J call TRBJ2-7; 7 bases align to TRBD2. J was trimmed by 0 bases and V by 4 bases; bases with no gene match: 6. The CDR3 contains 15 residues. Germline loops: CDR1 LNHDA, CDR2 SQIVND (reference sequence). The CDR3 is CASSRGRGGSYEQYF. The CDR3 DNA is TGTGCCAGTAGTAGAGGGAGGGGTGGCTCCTACGAGCAGTACTTC.